The 28 T cell receptor beta chains presented below share a single source sample, sequenced in a study of human T cells and chemical hapten exposure. It was from unfractionated whole blood that total RNA was extracted. TCRdb used MiXCR to reprocess the 5' RACE reads, holding one entry per CDR3 protein. The sample shows roughly 82,000 distinct CDR3 sequences, more than 15% of them seen only once. Receptor source: a female donor in good health.

In this sample, this clonotype turned up once. The V call is TRBV7-2, the J call TRBJ2-1; D might be TRBD1 (6 bases). V lost 5 bases to trimming and J lost 4 bases, with 12 bases between them. This CDR3 is built from 14 residues. The V gene's germline CDR1 is SGHTA and CDR2 FQGNSA. The CDR3, as DNA: TGTGCCAGCAGCGTCGGGACACCTTACAATGAGCAGTTCTTC. Residues: CASSVGTPYNEQFF.

This rearrangement joins TRBV4-1 to TRBJ1-1, with D possibly being TRBD1 (6 bases). Germline loops: CDR1 MGHRA, CDR2 YSYEKL. This CDR3 has 15 residues. Trimming took off 4 bases at V and 1 base at J, with 13 bases between the two ends. Here the CDR3 reads CASSPGTQTNTEAFF. The DNA for the CDR3 is TGCGCCAGCAGCCCAGGGACACAAACGAACACTGAAGCTTTCTTT.

This clonotype was observed a few times. The genes are TRBV10-3 and TRBJ2-3; 9 nucleotides match TRBD2. J lost 4 bases, V lost 6 bases, and 8 bases had no gene match. Germline loops: CDR1 ENHRY, CDR2 SYGVKD. The CDR3 runs 15 residues. CDR3 protein: CAIREGLAGSDTQYF. The CDR3 nucleotides read TGTGCCATCAGGGAGGGGCTAGCGGGGTCAGATACGCAGTATTTT.

This clonotype was recorded many times. This rearrangement joins TRBV20-1 to TRBJ2-5; a weak D match, TRBD1 (6 bases). The germline V and J ends were trimmed by 3 bases and 5 bases, with 16 bases remaining between them. CDR3 length: 14 amino acids. Germline-derived CDR1 and CDR2 are DFQATT and SNEGSKA (reference sequence). Here the CDR3 DNA reads TGCAGTGCTAGCAGGACAGAGCCTCCGGAGACCCAGTACTTC. Translation gives CSASRTEPPETQYF.

Ten or more counts support this clonotype. The rearrangement links TRBV29-1 to TRBJ2-5, with a tentative D call TRBD1 (5 bases). V dropped 6 bases and J dropped 9 bases, with 20 bases sitting between them. The CDR3 totals 13 residues. Germline-derived CDR1 and CDR2 are SQVTM and ANQGSEA. This chain's CDR3 is CSVEQDQEKAQYF. DNA for the CDR3: TGCAGCGTGGAACAGGATCAAGAGAAGGCCCAGTACTTC.

This rearrangement joins TRBV11-2 to TRBJ2-1; 14 bases fit TRBD2. The CDR3 is made up of 19 amino acids. With V trimmed by 3 bases and J by 9 bases, 16 bases remained unmatched. Germline CDR1 is SGHAT and CDR2 is FQNNGV. As DNA, the CDR3 is TGTGCCAGCAGCTTGGGGGTAGGGACTAGCGGGGGAGTCCGGGTTGAGCAGTTCTTC. Its protein product is CASSLGVGTSGGVRVEQFF.

The rearrangement uses TRBV3-1 and TRBJ2-7; D is uncertain. Trimming shortened V by 8 bases and J by 5 bases, and 10 bases separated the two germline ends. Looked up from germline, CDR1 is LGHDT and CDR2 is YNNKEL (reference sequence). CDR3 size: 11 residues. The DNA of the CDR3 is TGTGCCAGCCAGGACGTCAACGAGCAGTACTTC. Amino acid sequence: CASQDVNEQYF.

This rearrangement joins TRBV7-9 to TRBJ2-2, with D hard to call. The CDR3 has 15 residues. Per the germline V gene, CDR1 is SEHNR and CDR2 is FQNEAQ (reference sequence). Trimming removed 3 bases at V and 1 base at J, with 9 bases between. CDR3 protein: CASSFRAQNTGELFF. CDR3 bases: TGTGCCAGCAGCTTCCGGGCTCAGAACACCGGGGAGCTGTTTTTT.

This clonotype was counted between two and nine times. This chain uses TRBV14 with TRBJ2-1, with 8 bases matching TRBD2. CDR1 is SGHDN, CDR2 FVKESK, per germline. V shed 0 bases and J 5 bases; nucleotides not matched to a gene: 6. The CDR3 is 16 residues long. In DNA, the CDR3 is TGTGCCAGCAGCCAAGAAGCACTAGCGGAACACAATGAGCAGTTCTTC. It translates to CASSQEALAEHNEQFF.

This clonotype is classed as medium-sized. The rearrangement uses TRBV29-1 and TRBJ1-2, with a weak D call TRBD1 (6 bases). Germline CDR1 SQVTM, CDR2 ANQGSEA. This CDR3 is 18 amino acids long. V lost 0 bases, J lost 2 bases, and 22 bases lay in between. CDR3 DNA sequence: TGCAGCGTTGAAGAAATAGGGCTAGGAGGGACAACGAACTATGGCTACACCTTC. As protein: CSVEEIGLGGTTNYGYTF. Together with reference TRBV29-1 and TRBJ1-2, the CDR3 gives the full variable domain: SAVISQKPSRDICQRGTSLTIQCQVDSQVTMMFWYRQQPGQSLTLIATANQGSEATYESGFVIDKFPISRPNLTFSTLTVSNMSPEDSSIYLCSVEEIGLGGTTNYGYTFGSGTRLTVV.

This clonotype has more than one count but fewer than ten. The rearrangement links TRBV3-1 to TRBJ1-5; a possible D gene is TRBD1 (5 bases). V lost 1 base, J lost 3 bases, and 7 bases lay in between. Germline CDR1 and CDR2: LGHDT and YNNKEL (reference sequence). The CDR3 length is 14 residues. The CDR3: CASSQARANQPQHF. In DNA, the CDR3 is TGTGCCAGCAGCCAAGCCAGGGCCAATCAGCCCCAGCATTTT.

This clonotype was counted only a few times. This sequence joins TRBV7-2 and TRBJ1-3; a weak D match, TRBD1 (6 bases). The length of the CDR3 is 15 residues. Trimming cost V 5 bases and J 4 bases, with 15 bases left between them. Germline V gives CDR1 SGHTA, CDR2 FQGNSA. The CDR3 is CASSRYSGDGNTIYF. CDR3 coding DNA: TGTGCCAGCAGCCGATATTCAGGGGACGGAAACACCATATATTTT.

The chain combines TRBV4-2 with TRBJ1-3; D is undetermined. The germline V gene encodes CDR1 LGHNA and CDR2 YNFKEQ. CDR3 length: 14 residues. V shed 0 bases and J shed 4 bases, with 7 bases lying between them. CDR3 bases: TGTGCCAGCAGCCAAGATTGGCTGGGAAACACCATATATTTT. Translation gives CASSQDWLGNTIYF.

The chain combines TRBV7-2 with TRBJ1-4, with 9 bases that match TRBD1. J lost 7 bases, V lost 2 bases, and 5 bases had no gene match. Germline CDR1 and CDR2: SGHTA and FQGNSA. The CDR3 spans 15 residues. The DNA of the CDR3 is TGTGCCAGCAGCTTAACAGGGGGCGTCGGTGAAAAACTGTTTTTT. It yields the protein CASSLTGGVGEKLFF.

V usage is TRBV28 and J usage is TRBJ2-4; 10 positions agree with TRBD1. V shed 7 bases, J shed 9 bases, and the junction held 6 bases outside the gene matches. The germline CDR1 and CDR2 sequences are MDHEN and SYDVKM. This CDR3 is 13 amino acids long. In nucleotides, the CDR3 is TGTGCCAGCACCTGGACAGGGGGTTCCATTCAGTACTTC. This gives the protein CASTWTGGSIQYF.

This rearrangement joins TRBV12-3 or TRBV12-4 to TRBJ2-3, with 8 bases aligning to TRBD1. The CDR3 has 14 residues. The V segment lost 5 bases and the J segment 8 bases; nucleotides outside the gene matches: 9. The CDR3, as DNA: TGTGCCAGCAGTCCCCAGGGGGCGGGTGTTACGCAGTATTTT. Amino acid sequence: CASSPQGAGVTQYF.

The rearrangement links TRBV11-1 to TRBJ2-5, with a weak D call TRBD2 (5 bases). CDR1 and CDR2 from the germline V gene are SGHAT and FQDESV (reference sequence). Trimming shortened V by 1 base and J by 3 bases, and 9 bases separated the two germline ends. CDR3 size: 14 residues. Here the CDR3 reads CASSLEATKETQYF. In DNA form, the CDR3 reads TGTGCCAGCAGCTTAGAGGCGACTAAAGAGACCCAGTACTTC.

The chain links TRBV20-1 to TRBJ1-2; 9 nucleotides line up with TRBD1. CDR1 is DFQATT and CDR2 is SNEGSKA in the germline V gene (reference sequence). V dropped 5 bases and J dropped 1; count of bases not matched to a gene: 5. The CDR3 runs to 14 residues. CDR3 DNA sequence: TGCAGTGCTGGGACAGGGAGGCATAACTATGGCTACACCTTC. Its protein is CSAGTGRHNYGYTF.

The chain couples TRBV20-1 to TRBJ2-1; 11 bases agree with TRBD2. The CDR3 contains 15 residues. V lost 6 bases to trimming and J lost 5 bases; unmatched junction nucleotides: 9. Germline V gene lookup returns CDR1 DFQATT and CDR2 SNEGSKA (reference sequence). Here the CDR3 DNA reads TGCAGTGCGTTTGAACTAGCGGGAGCTAACAATGAGCAGTTCTTC. Its translation: CSAFELAGANNEQFF.

The J gene is TRBJ2-5, the V gene TRBV20-1; no definite D call. The V and J ends lost 1 base and 7 bases respectively, with 10 bases between them. The CDR3 sequence is 12 residues long. Germline CDR1 reads DFQATT; CDR2 reads SNEGSKA (reference sequence). CDR3 sequence (DNA): TGCAGTGCTAGAGTAGTAAGAGGGACCCAGTACTTC. This codes for CSARVVRGTQYF.

In this sample, this clonotype turned up a few times. The V gene is TRBV27, the J gene TRBJ2-6; D call uncertain. The CDR3 consists of 20 residues. The ends were cut back, 2 bases at V and 0 bases at J, with 20 bases in the middle. The V gene's germline CDR1 is MNHEY and CDR2 SMNVEV (reference sequence). The DNA of the CDR3 is TGTGCCAGCAGTTTAGCAGGCCGACCGCGAGTCAGCTCTGGGGCCAACGTCCTGACTTTC. It codes for CASSLAGRPRVSSGANVLTF.

A few counts support this clonotype. The genes are TRBV12-3 or TRBV12-4 and TRBJ1-1, with a possible D match to TRBD1 (6 bases). The V end lost 5 bases, the J end lost 4 bases, and 11 bases lay between the germline ends. The CDR3 length is 13 residues. The CDR3 nucleotides read TGTGCCAGCAGTCCACAGGGATCCACTGAAGCTTTCTTT. Protein sequence: CASSPQGSTEAFF.

The rearrangement joins TRBV7-2 to TRBJ2-7; 11 bases line up with TRBD1. With 7 bases clipped from V and 4 bases from J, the junction kept 9 bases outside the gene matches. Germline V gene sequence: CDR1 SGHTA, CDR2 FQGNSA. The CDR3 is 15 amino acids. This CDR3 is CASTHLGTGGYEQYF. CDR3 nucleotides: TGTGCCAGCACCCATCTAGGGACAGGGGGGTACGAGCAGTACTTC.

This sequence joins TRBV5-4 and TRBJ2-7; TRBD2 matches at 7 bases. With 0 bases clipped from V and 7 bases from J, the junction kept 10 bases outside the gene matches. Germline assignment: CDR1 SGHNT and CDR2 YYREEE (reference sequence). This CDR3 region has 15 residues. CDR3 nucleotide sequence: TGTGCCAGCAGCTTGGTCTCCGGGACTACCCAGGAGCAGTACTTC. Protein product: CASSLVSGTTQEQYF.

This chain links TRBV16 with TRBJ1-1; D gene uncertain. Trimming shortened V by 5 bases and J by 4 bases, and 17 bases separated the two germline ends. Germline-derived CDR1 and CDR2 are KGHSY and FQNENV. This CDR3 contains 15 residues. CDR3 amino acids: CASSSGIQWGTEAFF. CDR3 sequence (DNA): TGTGCCAGCAGCTCAGGCATCCAGTGGGGCACTGAAGCTTTCTTT.

This clonotype was counted between two and nine times. The chain has TRBV2 and TRBJ1-1; no reliable D call. V lost 3 bases and J lost 0, with 11 bases in between. Germline V CDR1 and CDR2: SNHLY, FYNNEI. This CDR3 region has 15 residues. The CDR3 reads CASSEEVFVNTEAFF. In nucleotides, the CDR3 is TGTGCCAGCAGTGAGGAGGTCTTCGTGAACACTGAAGCTTTCTTT.

CDR3 in amino acids: CASSPTGDRGNSPLHF. The CDR3 nucleotides read TGTGCCAGCAGTCCTACAGGGGACAGGGGGAATTCACCCCTCCACTTT. V gene TRBV2 combines with J gene TRBJ1-6, with 11 nucleotides matching TRBD1. This CDR3 has 16 residues. V trimming: 5 bases; J trimming: 7 bases; junction bases outside the gene matches: 7. Germline CDR1 is SNHLY and CDR2 is FYNNEI.

The CDR3 coding sequence is TGTGCCAGCAGCTTGAAGCTAGCGGGAGATACGCAGTATTTT. Amino acid sequence: CASSLKLAGDTQYF. The chain couples TRBV5-4 to TRBJ2-3, with 8 bases matching TRBD2. This CDR3 has 14 amino acids. The trim removed 1 base at V and 5 bases at J, leaving 3 bases unmatched. The germline gives CDR1 SGHNT, CDR2 YYREEE (reference sequence).